This T cell receptor beta chain came from a study of blood T cell repertoires in COVID-19. Study-level information: From T cells, B-cell-depleted T cells, or PBMCs came the material, which was cDNA or gDNA.

Participants were aged about 18 to 95 years, lived in roughly 25 US areas, and enrolled virtually. Cohorts were assigned according to the clinical history that participants reported. The sample holds one count of this clone. There are 14 residues in the CDR3. V dropped 6 bases and J dropped 4 bases, with 15 bases sitting between them. Germline V gene lookup returns CDR1 SGHTA and CDR2 FQGNSA. Original processing notes: Cell counts per sample came from amplifying reference gene primers. Profiling relied on immunoSEQ multiplex PCR, and the TCRdb table lists in-frame clones only, not all of them. That table gives V, J and clone size, and the DNA gave D and trimming. The sample lists more than 110,000 clones, roughly 78% occurring once.

The chain uses TRBV7-2 and TRBJ1-2; a weak D match, TRBD1 (6 bases). The sequencing sample was made of PBMCs or T cells enriched from blood (not recorded which). The TCR was taken from a woman in her forties or fifties who had recovered from COVID-19. CDR3 in amino acids: CASSSNRALYGYTF. As DNA, the CDR3 is TGTGCCAGCAGTAGTAACAGGGCCCTCTATGGCTACACCTTC.